The 3 T cell receptor beta chains listed next were all sequenced from one sample in a study of cytomegalovirus exposure and HLA in healthy donors. The study ran its PCR with 60 Vbeta and 13 Jbeta primers. Generated by immunoSEQ multiplex PCR, the TCRdb table keeps only in-frame clones and is missing some. The profile shows 150,000 to 200,000 clones, 60% to 85% of them singletons. The specimen sequenced was PBMCs. These receptors all stem from a female donor in good health and CMV-seronegative.

The genes are TRBV7-9 and TRBJ1-4; 9 bases align to TRBD1. V lost 1 base, J lost 4 bases, and 4 bases stayed unmatched. CDR1 SEHNR and CDR2 FQNEAQ come from the germline V gene (reference sequence). The CDR3 runs 16 residues. CDR3 nucleotides: TGTGCCAGCAGCTTAGGAGGGACAGGGATTAATGAAAAACTGTTTTTT. This sequence encodes CASSLGGTGINEKLFF.

The chain is built from TRBV4-3 and TRBJ2-7; 9 bases line up with TRBD1. The CDR3 sequence is 14 residues long. Germline CDR1 and CDR2: LGHNA and YSLEER. With 4 bases clipped from V and 1 base from J, the junction kept 2 bases outside the gene matches. This CDR3 reads CASSLDRGSYEQYF. The CDR3 DNA follows: TGCGCCAGCAGCCTTGACAGGGGGTCCTACGAGCAGTACTTC.

The rearrangement uses TRBV6-4 and TRBJ2-1, with 10 bases that match TRBD2. V trimming: 0 bases; J trimming: 4 bases; junction bases outside the gene matches: 3. Germline-derived CDR1 and CDR2 are MRHNA and SNTAGT. This CDR3 has 16 amino acids. CDR3 region: CASSDSASGGYNEQFF. The CDR3 DNA sequence: TGTGCCAGCAGTGACTCGGCTAGCGGGGGATACAATGAGCAGTTCTTC.